The 29 T cell receptor beta chains reported below all come from one sample, sequenced in a study of tumor-infiltrating lymphocytes in primary liver carcinoma. Joint extraction of RNA and DNA used roughly 19-32 mg of bulk tissue that was unsorted. TCR beta cDNA was reverse-transcribed from around 0.55 ug of total RNA. The reaction used a constant-region primer and ProtoScript II reverse transcriptase. A slightly modified ARM-PCR protocol with three nested multiplex PCR rounds produced these TCR beta libraries. Each of the first two PCR rounds ran roughly 10 cycles with TRBV1-TRBV30 forward and C-beta reverse primers. Using its own MiXCR run on the multiplex PCR reads, TCRdb lists one record per CDR3 protein. The sample carries 150,000 to 200,000 distinct CDR3 sequences, 70% to 90% recorded once. The material sequenced was tumor tissue from primary liver carcinoma. These receptor sequences come from a man aged 35 to 55 with primary liver carcinoma and hepatitis B virus infection.

This clonotype was detected only once. The chain links TRBV6-1 to TRBJ2-4, with 9 nucleotides matching TRBD2. CDR3 size: 17 residues. V shed 7 bases and J 5 bases; nucleotides not matched to a gene: 15. CDR1 and CDR2 from the germline V gene are MNHNS and SASEGT. This chain's CDR3 is CASILLEAGGHQNIQYF. The CDR3 coding sequence is TGTGCCAGCATACTCCTGGAGGCGGGAGGGCACCAAAACATTCAGTACTTC.

Worth noting for this clonotype: Sequence at one end of the junction differs from germline and may be a read error. V gene TRBV4-2 combines with J gene TRBJ2-3; D remains unclear. Germline V gene sequence: CDR1 LGHNA, CDR2 YNFKEQ. This CDR3 is 14 amino acids long. The CDR3 region has the DNA TGTGCCAGCAGCCAACGGGCTTTCACAGATACGCAAAATTTT. Protein: CASSQRAFTDTQNF.

This clonotype was counted once. The junction shows a germline mismatch at one end, possibly a read error. The chain employs TRBV6-2 or TRBV6-3 and TRBJ1-1; a possible D gene is TRBD1 (5 bases). The CDR3 consists of 14 residues. Germline CDR1 is MNHEY and CDR2 is SVGEGT. The CDR3 nucleotides read TGTGCCAGTAGATTGTCAGGGCTGAACACTGAACCTTTCTTT. Translated, it gives CASRLSGLNTEPFF.

Points on this clonotype: The germline gene is not matched at one end of the junction; a read error may be the cause. The genes are TRBV29-1 and TRBJ1-2; no reliable D call. This CDR3 has 14 amino acids. Germline CDR1 reads SQVTM; CDR2 reads ANQGSEA. The CDR3 reads CSVEDRITNYGYIF. DNA for the CDR3: TGCAGCGTTGAAGATCGGATCACTAACTATGGCTACATCTTC.

The J gene is TRBJ1-2, the V gene TRBV29-1, with TRBD1 as a possible D gene (5 bases). Germline V gene lookup returns CDR1 SQVTM and CDR2 ANQGSEA. This CDR3 comprises 14 residues. The V end lost 7 bases, the J end lost 5 bases, and 20 bases lay between the germline ends. Here the CDR3 DNA reads TGCAGCGCCAGGGATGACACAGGATCTTATGGCTACACCTTC. It codes for CSARDDTGSYGYTF.

Turning to this clonotype: Its ends do not fully match the called genes, so a read error is possible. V and J are TRBV25-1 and TRBJ2-3, with D perhaps TRBD2 (6 bases). The CDR3 covers 15 residues. Germline values: CDR1 MGHDK, CDR2 SYGVNS. CDR3 sequence (DNA): TGTGCCACCAGTGCGTATGGGGGGATGAAAGATACGCAATATTTT. Residues: CATSAYGGMKDTQYF.

This clonotype was observed once. Because it lacks the conserved phenylalanine or tryptophan at the end, this CDR3 is likely a read error. The V and J genes are TRBV6-1 and TRBJ1-5; 8 positions match TRBD1. The CDR3 contains 18 residues. Germline V gene sequence: CDR1 MNHNS, CDR2 SASEGT. The CDR3 DNA sequence: TGTGCCAGCAGCCCAACAGGGGGACGGTGGAAAGCTAATCAGCACCAGCATCTT. Translated, it gives CASSPTGGRWKANQHQHL.

A word on this clonotype: Here the CDR3 omits its conserved ending phenylalanine or tryptophan, so a read error is the likely source. This chain connects TRBV7-2 to TRBJ1-1; D unclear. With 0 bases removed from V and 0 bases from J, the gap between germline ends came to 8 bases. Germline CDR1 SGHTA, CDR2 FQGNSA. CDR3 length equals 15 residues. CDR3 sequence (DNA): TGTGCCAGCAGCTTAGCCGGCCTAATGAACACTGAAGCTTTCTTG. This gives the protein CASSLAGLMNTEAFL.

About this clonotype: Sequence at one end of the junction differs from germline and may be a read error. This chain uses TRBV5-1 with TRBJ2-1; 9 bases are a match to TRBD2. This CDR3 is built from 14 residues. The germline V gene encodes CDR1 SGHRS and CDR2 YFSETQ. The CDR3 region has the DNA TGCGCCAGCTCTCTTCTAGCGGGAAGTTATGAGCAGTCCTTC. It encodes CASSLLAGSYEQSF.

The rearrangement links TRBV6-1 to TRBJ2-5, with D possibly matching TRBD1 (6 bases). CDR3 size: 15 residues. The germline V gene encodes CDR1 MNHNS and CDR2 SASEGT. V shed 3 bases and J shed 11 bases, with 22 bases lying between them. In DNA form, the CDR3 reads TGTGCCAGCAGTGATCCCCGACAGGTGGTAAGGGCTCAGTACTTC. Translation: CASSDPRQVVRAQYF.

This sequence joins TRBV4-1 and TRBJ2-3; no firm D call. CDR3 length: 12 amino acids. Looked up from germline, CDR1 is MGHRA and CDR2 is YSYEKL. CDR3 region: CVNSGNTDTQYF. The CDR3 nucleotides are TGCGTCAACAGTGGAAACACAGATACGCAGTATTTT.

A single count supports this clonotype. A read error may produce the germline difference seen at one junction end. V gene TRBV10-2 combines with J gene TRBJ2-3; D remains unclear. The CDR3 totals 11 residues. Germline V gene lookup returns CDR1 WSHSY and CDR2 SAAADI. The CDR3 nucleotides are TGTACCAGCAGCGCCACGGATACGCAGTATTTT. Its translation: CTSSATDTQYF.

In regard to this clonotype: One junction end does not reproduce the germline sequence, and a read error may be involved. The chain joins TRBV10-2 to TRBJ1-2; no definite D call. The CDR3 is made up of 12 amino acids. Germline V gives CDR1 WSHSY, CDR2 SAAADI. CDR3 in DNA: TGCTCCAGCACCCACCCCCGTGATGGCTACACCTTC. It yields the protein CSSTHPRDGYTF.

This clonotype has a single count. The chain links TRBV4-2 to TRBJ2-7, with D unresolved. The CDR3 runs 15 residues. Trimming shortened V by 4 bases and J by 0 bases, and 13 bases separated the two germline ends. Germline CDR1 reads LGHNA; CDR2 reads YNFKEQ. Written as DNA, the CDR3 is TGTGCCAGCAGCCTAAGCGTAGCCAACTCCTACGAGCAGTACTTC. Protein sequence: CASSLSVANSYEQYF.

Note on this clonotype: Just one base apart from a much larger clone, this may be a read error. This chain joins TRBV6-5 and TRBJ1-1, with D perhaps TRBD1 (5 bases). This CDR3 is built from 12 residues. From germline, CDR1 is MNHEY and CDR2 SVGAGI. The V gene lost 2 bases and the J gene lost 9 bases, with 10 bases spanning the gap. CDR3 sequence reads: CASSYRGTKAFF. For the CDR3, the DNA is TGTGCCAGCAGTTACAGGGGAACTAAAGCTTTCTTT.

The chain recombines TRBV29-1 with TRBJ2-7; tentatively, D is TRBD1 (5 bases). Trimming removed 6 bases at V and 13 bases at J, with 28 bases between. Germline V gene data show CDR1 as SQVTM and CDR2 as ANQGSEA. The CDR3 has 14 amino acids. CDR3 sequence: CSVPDRVDQVDHYF. The DNA for the CDR3 is TGCAGCGTCCCAGACAGAGTGGATCAGGTTGACCATTACTTC.

V is TRBV12-3 or TRBV12-4 and J is TRBJ2-1; D gene unclear. The CDR3 runs 14 residues. The CDR3 is CVSGLGSVDNEQFF. The CDR3 DNA follows: TGTGTCAGTGGTTTAGGCTCAGTTGACAATGAGCAGTTCTTC.

This clonotype appeared many times. The V and J genes are TRBV5-1 and TRBJ2-3; D gene uncertain. The V end lost 0 bases, the J end lost 1 base, and 12 bases lay between the germline ends. Germline lookup yields CDR1 SGHRS and CDR2 YFSETQ. The CDR3 totals 16 residues. The CDR3 loop is CASSLDAARGTDTQYF. The DNA for the CDR3 is TGCGCCAGCAGCTTGGACGCAGCTCGGGGCACAGATACGCAGTATTTT. Full variable domain (outside the CDR3, taken from reference TRBV5-1 and TRBJ2-3): KAGVTQTPRYLIKTRGQQVTLSCSPISGHRSVSWYQQTPGQGLQFLFEYFSETQRNKGNFPGRFSGRQFSNSRSEMNVSTLELGDSALYLCASSLDAARGTDTQYFGPGTRLTVL.

In the case of this clonotype: One junction end does not reproduce the germline sequence, and a read error may be involved. The chain combines TRBV14 with TRBJ2-1; TRBD2 matches at 8 bases. This CDR3 has 16 amino acids. The germline V gene encodes CDR1 SGHDN and CDR2 FVKESK. This chain's CDR3 is CDSSVIAGWVNNEQFF. The CDR3 DNA sequence: TGTGACAGCAGTGTCATAGCGGGATGGGTAAACAATGAACAGTTCTTC.

This clonotype has only a few counts. Relative to the germline gene, one junction end is altered; a read error may explain this. This chain uses TRBV6-6 with TRBJ1-2; TRBD1 agrees at 7 bases. The CDR3 runs 14 residues. Germline CDR1 MNHNY, CDR2 SVGAGI (reference sequence). CDR3 coding DNA: TGTGCCAGCAGCCCCGACAGGGCCTTCTATGGCCACACCTTC. As protein: CASSPDRAFYGHTF.

For this clonotype: The junction differs from germline at one of its ends, possibly a read error. DNA for the CDR3: TGCGGCAGCAGCTTGGCCCCGGGACAGGAATACAATGAGCAGTTCTTC. Protein product: CGSSLAPGQEYNEQFF. J is TRBJ2-1 and V is TRBV5-1; 8 nucleotides line up with TRBD1. CDR3 length: 16 residues. CDR1 is SGHRS, CDR2 YFSETQ, per germline.

This clonotype was seen only once. A read error may produce the germline difference seen at one junction end. V usage is TRBV29-1 and J usage is TRBJ1-5; D call uncertain. The CDR3 totals 13 residues. The V gene's germline CDR1 is SQVTM and CDR2 ANQGSEA. The CDR3 sequence is CSVVSCVNHPQHF. In nucleotides, the CDR3 is TGCAGCGTTGTGAGTTGTGTTAATCATCCCCAGCATTTT.

With respect to this clonotype: One junction end disagrees with the germline gene, perhaps due to a read error. The chain is built from TRBV4-1 and TRBJ2-1; D not resolved. There are 16 residues in the CDR3. The germline V gene has CDR1 MGHRA and CDR2 YSYEKL. In DNA, the CDR3 is TGCGCTAGCAGCCAAGATCGGACCCCCTCCTACAATAAGCAGTTCTTC. Encoded protein: CASSQDRTPSYNKQFF.

A note on this clonotype: A junction boundary mismatches the germline segment, possibly from a read error. The chain links TRBV12-3 or TRBV12-4 to TRBJ1-6, with D tentatively TRBD1 (5 bases). The CDR3 is made up of 14 amino acids. CDR3 sequence reads: CASSADRQYSLLLF. CDR3 coding DNA: TGTGCCAGCAGTGCAGACAGACAATATTCACTCCTCCTCTTT.

About this clonotype itself: This is likely a read error, given that the CDR3 carries no conserved phenylalanine or tryptophan at its end. The chain links TRBV29-1 to TRBJ2-2; tentative D call: TRBD2 (6 bases). This CDR3 spans 15 amino acids. Germline assignment: CDR1 SQVTM and CDR2 ANQGSEA. The CDR3 nucleotides are TGCAGCGTTGGGACTACCGCGGCGAACACAGGGGAGCTGTTTGTT. Its translation is CSVGTTAANTGELFV.

The CDR3 region is CVSSPAPGQGYSYEQYF. Here the CDR3 DNA reads TGTGTGAGCAGTCCAGCGCCAGGACAGGGATACTCCTACGAGCAGTACTTC. This rearrangement joins TRBV6-6 to TRBJ2-7, with 8 positions matching TRBD1. The CDR3 spans 17 residues. CDR1 and CDR2 from the germline V gene are MNHNY and SVGAGI (reference sequence).

Turning to this clonotype: Compared with germline, one end of the junction differs, possibly owing to a read error. The rearrangement links TRBV4-2 to TRBJ1-1; D not certain. The CDR3 covers 14 residues. Germline values: CDR1 LGHNA, CDR2 YNFKEQ. The CDR3, as DNA: TGTGTCAGCAGCCAAGGCGGGTTGAACACTGAAGCTTCCTTT. Its translation: CVSSQGGLNTEASF.

For this clonotype: A read error may produce the germline difference seen at one junction end. This sequence joins TRBV12-3 or TRBV12-4 and TRBJ2-1; D may correspond to TRBD1 or TRBD2 (5 bases each). The CDR3 covers 13 residues. The CDR3 loop is CVSRTTSFGEQFF. CDR3 nucleotides: TGTGTCAGCAGGACAACTAGTTTCGGTGAGCAGTTCTTC.

As to this clonotype: One end of the junction is discordant with germline, which a read error may explain. The chain uses TRBV29-1 and TRBJ2-3; D unclear. Germline CDR1 SQVTM, CDR2 ANQGSEA. The CDR3 totals 12 residues. The CDR3 spells CRALPSTDMQYF. CDR3 DNA sequence: TGCAGGGCCCTGCCATCCACAGATATGCAGTATTTT.